This TCR beta chain appears in the sequencing data of a study of blood T cells in healthy people across ages. Trimming left V 4 bases short and J 3 bases short, with 13 bases between. Germline values: CDR1 LGHDT, CDR2 YNNKEL (reference sequence). CDR3 length: 15 amino acids. Primed by a sample-barcoded 5' primer and a J-beta primer mix, a second PCR proceeded for about 6 to 12 cycles. MiXCR, applied by TCRdb to the 5' RACE reads, yields one record per CDR3 protein. The data show 650,000 to 800,000 distinct CDR3 sequences, with more than 40% seen just once and about a fifth held by the top ten. Sequencing was done on a sample of blood. The V call is TRBV3-1, the J call TRBJ2-1; TRBD1 might be the D (6 bases). The TCR comes from a man aged 55-75 years in good health. CDR3 sequence (DNA): TGTGCCAGCAGCCCACAGGGAATGAGCTACAATGAGCAGTTCTTC. As protein: CASSPQGMSYNEQFF.